A selection of T cell receptor beta chains follows, all from one sample in a study of radiotherapy plus CTLA-4 blockade in lung cancer. This table comes from immunoSEQ multiplex PCR, and its TCRdb copy is limited to in-frame clones, with some not included. The sample holds about 43,000 clones, about 70% seen once. Here the sequenced sample was peripheral blood, taken from a patient treated with radiotherapy plus ipilimumab. These receptors were taken from a human donor with non-small cell lung cancer who had a partial response to radiotherapy plus ipilimumab. Both conserved end residues are part of each CDR3. D genes are given only for firm matches. The size entry is marked missing in some rows and otherwise reads once, few, many or a size class.

v_gene: TRBV5-1
d_gene: TRBD1
j_gene: TRBJ1-1
abundance: NA
CDR3nt: TGCGCCAGCACCGTCGGACAGGGAGGTACTGAAGCTTTCTTT
CDR3aa: CASTVGQGGTEAFF

v_gene: TRBV9
d_gene: TRBD1
j_gene: TRBJ1-1
abundance: NA
CDR3nt: TGTGCCAGCAGCAAGACAGGGTTCACTGAAGCTTTCTTT
CDR3aa: CASSKTGFTEAFF

v_gene: TRBV7-6
d_gene: TRBD1
j_gene: TRBJ2-7
abundance: NA
CDR3nt: TGTGCCAGCAGCTTAGTGACAGGGTGGACCTACGAGCAGTACTTC
CDR3aa: CASSLVTGWTYEQYF

v_gene: TRBV29-1
d_gene: TRBD2
j_gene: TRBJ2-1
abundance: NA
CDR3nt: TGCAGCGTTGGGGCGGGAGGGAGCTCCTACAATGAGCAGTTCTTC
CDR3aa: CSVGAGGSSYNEQFF

v_gene: TRBV2
d_gene: NA
j_gene: TRBJ1-2
abundance: many
CDR3nt: TGTGCCAGCAGTGGGGCCTGGCGTGACTATGGCTACACCTTC
CDR3aa: CASSGAWRDYGYTF

v_gene: TRBV5-8
d_gene: NA
j_gene: TRBJ1-5
abundance: once
CDR3nt: TGTGCCAGCAGCACCGGGACAAGGGTTGGCAATCAGCCCCAGCATTTT
CDR3aa: CASSTGTRVGNQPQHF

v_gene: TRBV9
d_gene: TRBD2
j_gene: TRBJ2-7
abundance: NA
CDR3nt: TGTGCCAGCAGCCCAGGGACTAGCGGGGGGTACGAGCAGTACTTC
CDR3aa: CASSPGTSGGYEQYF

v_gene: TRBV11-3
d_gene: NA
j_gene: TRBJ1-5
abundance: NA
CDR3nt: TGTGCCAGCAGTAGACGGGTCAATCAGCCCCAGCATTTT
CDR3aa: CASSRRVNQPQHF

v_gene: TRBV7-2
d_gene: TRBD1
j_gene: TRBJ2-7
abundance: NA
CDR3nt: TGTGCCAGCAGCATCTCACAGGGGCCCTACGAGCAGTACTTC
CDR3aa: CASSISQGPYEQYF

v_gene: TRBV7-7
d_gene: NA
j_gene: TRBJ2-7
abundance: NA
CDR3nt: TGTGCTAGCAGCTTAGCGGCAGGTCACGAGCAGTACTTC
CDR3aa: CASSLAAGHEQYF

v_gene: TRBV7-3
d_gene: TRBD1
j_gene: TRBJ1-2
abundance: once
CDR3nt: TGTGCCAGCAGCTCACGAGAGGGGGCGATCACCTTC
CDR3aa: CASSSREGAITF

v_gene: TRBV18
d_gene: TRBD2
j_gene: TRBJ2-5
abundance: NA
CDR3nt: TGTGCCAGCTCACTGACTAGCGGGGGGGCTCAAGAGACCCAGTACTTC
CDR3aa: CASSLTSGGAQETQYF

v_gene: TRBV4-3
d_gene: TRBD1
j_gene: TRBJ1-1
abundance: NA
CDR3nt: TGCGCCAGCAGCCCCCGGACAGGGGCTGAAGCTTTCTTT
CDR3aa: CASSPRTGAEAFF

v_gene: TRBV2
d_gene: TRBD2
j_gene: TRBJ2-3
abundance: NA
CDR3nt: TGTGGCAGCGGGGCAGAGGGAGGTCTTGATACGCAGTATTTT
CDR3aa: CGSGAEGGLDTQYF

v_gene: TRBV7-2
d_gene: TRBD2
j_gene: TRBJ2-3
abundance: NA
CDR3nt: TGTGCCAGCAGCAGGGGGACTAGCAGAATCACAGATACGCAGTATTTT
CDR3aa: CASSRGTSRITDTQYF

v_gene: TRBV7-3
d_gene: TRBD1
j_gene: TRBJ2-7
abundance: NA
CDR3nt: TGTGCCAGCAGTCCAGGGGGCAGGTCCTACGAGCAGTACTTC
CDR3aa: CASSPGGRSYEQYF

v_gene: TRBV6-1
d_gene: TRBD1
j_gene: TRBJ2-7
abundance: NA
CDR3nt: TGTGCCAGCCGGGACAGGGTGACCTACGAGCAGTACTTC
CDR3aa: CASRDRVTYEQYF

v_gene: TRBV5-1
d_gene: TRBD2
j_gene: TRBJ2-5
abundance: NA
CDR3nt: TGCGCCAGCAAACCACCGAGCGGGATTCAGACCCAGTACTTC
CDR3aa: CASKPPSGIQTQYF

v_gene: TRBV7-2
d_gene: NA
j_gene: TRBJ2-7
abundance: NA
CDR3nt: TGTGCCAGCAGCCTCGTGGCTAGGACCTACGAGCAGTACTTC
CDR3aa: CASSLVARTYEQYF

v_gene: TRBV18
d_gene: NA
j_gene: TRBJ2-1
abundance: NA
CDR3nt: TGTGCCAGCTCACCGACGGAGGTGGAGGGCTACAATGAGCAGTTCTTC
CDR3aa: CASSPTEVEGYNEQFF

v_gene: TRBV18
d_gene: TRBD1
j_gene: TRBJ2-2
abundance: NA
CDR3nt: TGTGCCAGCTCACCAGGAACAGGGGGCGGCACCGGGGAGCTGTTTTTT
CDR3aa: CASSPGTGGGTGELFF

v_gene: TRBV29-1
d_gene: NA
j_gene: TRBJ1-2
abundance: NA
CDR3nt: TGCAGCGTTGAGGCAGGGACTAACTATGGCTACACCTTC
CDR3aa: CSVEAGTNYGYTF

v_gene: TRBV18
d_gene: NA
j_gene: TRBJ2-1
abundance: NA
CDR3nt: TGTGCCAGCTCACCACGCGGGGAAAGCTCCTACAATGAGCAGTTCTTC
CDR3aa: CASSPRGESSYNEQFF

v_gene: TRBV6-6
d_gene: NA
j_gene: TRBJ1-5
abundance: NA
CDR3nt: TGTGCCAGCAGCCCCTCCGGGCCCCAGCATTTT
CDR3aa: CASSPSGPQHF

v_gene: TRBV5-1
d_gene: TRBD2
j_gene: TRBJ2-7
abundance: NA
CDR3nt: TGCGCCAGCAGCTTTGGTACCGGGGGTCGGAGCGGGAGGCGGGAGCAGTACTTC
CDR3aa: CASSFGTGGRSGRREQYF

v_gene: TRBV5-6
d_gene: NA
j_gene: TRBJ2-3
abundance: NA
CDR3nt: TGTGCCAGCAGCTTGGTCGGGAGCACAGATACGCAGTATTTT
CDR3aa: CASSLVGSTDTQYF

v_gene: TRBV6-1
d_gene: NA
j_gene: TRBJ1-1
abundance: NA
CDR3nt: TGTGCCAGCAGCCCGGGGGATCTCACTGAAGCTTTCTTT
CDR3aa: CASSPGDLTEAFF

v_gene: TRBV13
d_gene: TRBD2
j_gene: TRBJ2-1
abundance: many
CDR3nt: TGTGCCAGCAGCTTACCTAGCGGGGGGGTGAGTAATGAGCAGTTCTTC
CDR3aa: CASSLPSGGVSNEQFF

v_gene: TRBV5-6
d_gene: NA
j_gene: TRBJ1-2
abundance: NA
CDR3nt: TGTGCCAGCAGCCCTAGACAGGTCTATGGCTACACCTTC
CDR3aa: CASSPRQVYGYTF

v_gene: TRBV23-1
d_gene: NA
j_gene: TRBJ1-1
abundance: NA
CDR3nt: TGCGCCAGCAGTCCGGACCGCCAGGGGTACACTGAAGCTTTCTTT
CDR3aa: CASSPDRQGYTEAFF

v_gene: TRBV20-1
d_gene: NA
j_gene: TRBJ1-1
abundance: many
CDR3nt: TGCAGCGTAGGAGCCACTGAAGCTTTCTTT
CDR3aa: CSVGATEAFF

v_gene: TRBV29-1
d_gene: NA
j_gene: TRBJ2-5
abundance: NA
CDR3nt: TGCAGCGTTGTAAGGGGAAACCAAGAGACCCAGTACTTC
CDR3aa: CSVVRGNQETQYF

v_gene: TRBV4-3
d_gene: NA
j_gene: TRBJ2-3
abundance: NA
CDR3nt: TGCGCCAGCAGCCAAGTTGAGGCCCTCTTAGTTTCTGGCTCCTGGGCGCAGTATTTT
CDR3aa: CASSQVEALLVSGSWAQYF

v_gene: TRBV19
d_gene: TRBD1
j_gene: TRBJ1-1
abundance: NA
CDR3nt: TGTGCCAGTAGTTTCACCAGGGGGCACACTGAAGCTTTCTTT
CDR3aa: CASSFTRGHTEAFF

v_gene: TRBV7-8
d_gene: TRBD1
j_gene: TRBJ1-2
abundance: NA
CDR3nt: TGTGCCAGCAGCTTTGGGACAGGGGTAGGTTATGGCTACACCTTC
CDR3aa: CASSFGTGVGYGYTF

v_gene: TRBV19
d_gene: TRBD1
j_gene: TRBJ2-3
abundance: NA
CDR3nt: TGTGCCAGTAGAAGGACAGGAGGCACAGATACGCAGTATTTT
CDR3aa: CASRRTGGTDTQYF

v_gene: TRBV7-9
d_gene: NA
j_gene: TRBJ2-7
abundance: NA
CDR3nt: TGTGCCAGCAGCCCCCGGGACATGTCCTACGAGCAGTACTTC
CDR3aa: CASSPRDMSYEQYF

v_gene: TRBV27
d_gene: TRBD2
j_gene: TRBJ2-1
abundance: NA
CDR3nt: TGTGCCAGCAGTTTCAGCGGGAGCTCCTACAATGAGCAGTTCTTC
CDR3aa: CASSFSGSSYNEQFF

v_gene: TRBV6-5
d_gene: NA
j_gene: TRBJ1-1
abundance: NA
CDR3nt: TGTGCCAGCGGGCGCAGTCATGATGAAGCTTTCTTT
CDR3aa: CASGRSHDEAFF

v_gene: TRBV2
d_gene: NA
j_gene: TRBJ2-7
abundance: NA
CDR3nt: TGTGCCACAGGGGGGTGGGAGAGCTCCTACGAGCAGTACTTC
CDR3aa: CATGGWESSYEQYF

v_gene: TRBV10-2
d_gene: NA
j_gene: TRBJ2-2
abundance: NA
CDR3nt: TGCGCCAGCAGTGAACTGCTACTAGGAGGCGTCGACACCGGGGAGCTGTTTTTT
CDR3aa: CASSELLLGGVDTGELFF

v_gene: TRBV6-5
d_gene: NA
j_gene: TRBJ1-6
abundance: once
CDR3nt: TGTGCCAGCAGTTTGACCCAACAGGCCAATTCACCCCTCCACTTT
CDR3aa: CASSLTQQANSPLHF

v_gene: TRBV6-1
d_gene: TRBD1
j_gene: TRBJ1-1
abundance: NA
CDR3nt: TGTGCCAGCAGTGTGGACAGGGAGACAGCTGAAGCTTTCTTT
CDR3aa: CASSVDRETAEAFF

v_gene: TRBV7-2
d_gene: NA
j_gene: TRBJ1-3
abundance: NA
CDR3nt: TGTGCCAGCAAAGAGTTCTCTGGAAACACCATATATTTT
CDR3aa: CASKEFSGNTIYF

v_gene: TRBV10-3
d_gene: TRBD2
j_gene: TRBJ2-2
abundance: few
CDR3nt: TGTGCCATCAGTGACCCGGGACTAGCGGGTAACACCGGGGAGCTGTTTTTT
CDR3aa: CAISDPGLAGNTGELFF

v_gene: TRBV7-2
d_gene: NA
j_gene: TRBJ2-5
abundance: few
CDR3nt: TGTGCCAGCAGCTTAAACAGACAAGAGACCCAGTACTTC
CDR3aa: CASSLNRQETQYF

v_gene: TRBV5-1
d_gene: NA
j_gene: TRBJ1-2
abundance: once
CDR3nt: TGCGCCAGCAGCTCACCAGGCTCCTTCTATGGCTACACCTTC
CDR3aa: CASSSPGSFYGYTF

v_gene: TRBV6-1
d_gene: NA
j_gene: TRBJ2-7
abundance: NA
CDR3nt: TGTGCCAGCACCCGGGCGCCGAGCGGCTCCTACGAGCAGTACTTC
CDR3aa: CASTRAPSGSYEQYF

v_gene: TRBV19
d_gene: NA
j_gene: TRBJ2-3
abundance: once
CDR3nt: TGTGCCAGTAGTATATTTGGAGGGCTGCCAGATACGCAGTATTTT
CDR3aa: CASSIFGGLPDTQYF

v_gene: TRBV6-1
d_gene: NA
j_gene: TRBJ2-7
abundance: medium-sized
CDR3nt: TGTGCCAGCCCAGAAGACGGGGACACTAGGTACGAGCAGTACTTC
CDR3aa: CASPEDGDTRYEQYF